This T cell receptor beta chain was recorded in a study of T cells in Graves' hyperthyroidism and ophthalmopathy. Findings and limits, study-wide: Among clonotypes expanded in thyroid above 0.001, most were also found in blood.

RNA transcripts served as the template for amplifying TCR beta CDR3 regions. HTBI primers were the set used in a first-round RT-PCR of the TCR CDR3. A single record per CDR3 protein comes from TCRdb applying MiXCR to the multiplex PCR reads. The sample gives under 550,000 distinct CDR3 sequences, just under 20% of which show up once; roughly 44% is in the top ten. Individuals with ophthalmopathy presented a Clinical Activity Score of at least 3, a NOSPECS grade of at least 4 and a duration under 3 months. Using approximately 10 ml of fresh peripheral blood, PBMCs were prepared. Turning to this clonotype: Its antigen is unidentified.

Germline V gives CDR1 ENHRY, CDR2 SYGVKD. Trimming at V came to 7 bases and at J to 1 base, leaving 13 bases not matched to a gene. The CDR3 covers 18 residues. This sequence joins TRBV10-3 and TRBJ2-1; 10 nucleotides match TRBD2. The source material was blood. The sequence derives from a man between 40 and 49 years old with Graves' ophthalmopathy. CDR3 region: CAINPYPGTSDSYNEQFF. The CDR3 DNA reads TGTGCCATCAACCCATACCCCGGGACTAGCGATTCCTACAATGAGCAGTTCTTC.